A single sample gave rise to the 6 T cell receptor beta chains below, sequenced in a study of blood T cells in healthy people across ages. It was with a sample-barcoded 5' primer and a J-beta primer mix that a second PCR of roughly 7 to 12 cycles was run. TCRdb reprocessed the 5' RACE reads via MiXCR and lists one record per CDR3 protein. The sample comprises about 800,000 distinct CDR3 sequences, more than 20% of which are singletons, and 3.7% rests with the top ten. A further study also used this sample, focusing on T cells of mothers and their children.

Sequenced material: blood. The receptor set was obtained from a boy between 10 and 17 years old in good health.

A single count supports this clonotype. The chain carries TRBV20-1 and TRBJ2-5, with D hard to call. CDR1 and CDR2 from the germline V gene are DFQATT and SNEGSKA (reference sequence). The CDR3 consists of 15 residues. V was trimmed by 6 bases and J by 0 bases, leaving 17 bases between them. As DNA, the CDR3 is TGCAGTGCCAAGATCGGCGTTAAGTACCAAGAGACCCAGTACTTC. Translated: CSAKIGVKYQETQYF.

The rearrangement links TRBV6-6 to TRBJ1-1, with TRBD1 identical over 10 bases. Trimming cost V 8 bases and J 0 bases; bases outside gene matches: 6. The CDR3 sequence is 15 residues long. Germline V gene lookup returns CDR1 MNHNY and CDR2 SVGAGI (reference sequence). CDR3 DNA sequence: TGTGCCAGCTACGACAGGGGGCGGCTGAACACTGAAGCTTTCTTT. Protein product: CASYDRGRLNTEAFF.

This clonotype was seen at least ten times. This chain joins TRBV29-1 and TRBJ1-1; 8 nucleotides align to TRBD1. The J segment lost 0 bases and the V segment lost 7 bases, leaving 4 bases of the junction unmatched. The germline V gene encodes CDR1 SQVTM and CDR2 ANQGSEA. The CDR3 is 13 amino acids. Written as DNA, the CDR3 is TGCAGCGGACGACAGGGGTTGAACACTGAAGCTTTCTTT. Translated, it gives CSGRQGLNTEAFF.

The chain joins TRBV6-6 to TRBJ2-5; D gene uncertain. The CDR3 covers 13 residues. V dropped 3 bases and J dropped 5 bases, with 10 bases sitting between them. Germline-derived CDR1 and CDR2 are MNHNY and SVGAGI (reference sequence). CDR3: CASSYFVGETQYF. CDR3 nucleotides: TGTGCCAGCAGTTATTTCGTGGGCGAGACCCAGTACTTC.

This clonotype has just a few counts. A read error may produce the germline difference seen at one junction end. V gene TRBV6-6 combines with J gene TRBJ1-3; TRBD1 matches at 7 bases. The CDR3 consists of 10 residues. Germline V gives CDR1 MNHNY, CDR2 SVGAGI (reference sequence). The CDR3, as DNA: TGTGCCAGCAGCAGGGGGGACATTTTTTTT. This codes for CASSRGDIFF.

The chain combines TRBV7-9 with TRBJ2-3; possible D gene TRBD1, 6 bases. With 2 bases removed from V and 4 bases from J, the gap between germline ends came to 13 bases. There are 15 residues in the CDR3. The V gene's germline CDR1 is SEHNR and CDR2 FQNEAQ (reference sequence). The CDR3 DNA follows: TGTGCCAGCAGCTTAATCTGGGGGCCCCCAGATACGCAGTATTTT. Translating gives CASSLIWGPPDTQYF.